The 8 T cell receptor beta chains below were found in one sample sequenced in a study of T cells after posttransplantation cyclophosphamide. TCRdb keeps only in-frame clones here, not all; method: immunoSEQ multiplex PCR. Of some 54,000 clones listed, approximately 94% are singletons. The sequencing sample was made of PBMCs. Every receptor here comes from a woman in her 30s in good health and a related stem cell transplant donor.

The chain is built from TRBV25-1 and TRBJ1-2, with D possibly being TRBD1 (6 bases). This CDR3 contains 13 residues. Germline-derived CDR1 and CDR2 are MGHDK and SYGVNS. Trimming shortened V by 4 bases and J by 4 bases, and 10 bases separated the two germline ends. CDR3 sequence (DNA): TGTGCCAGCAGTGCCCTGGACAGCTATGGCTACACCTTC. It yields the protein CASSALDSYGYTF.

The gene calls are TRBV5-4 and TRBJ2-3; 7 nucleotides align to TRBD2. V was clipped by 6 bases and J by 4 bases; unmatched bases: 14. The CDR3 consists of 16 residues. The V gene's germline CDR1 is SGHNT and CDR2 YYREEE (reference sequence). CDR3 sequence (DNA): TGTGCCAGCACCGGTTCCGGGACTGGGGGGGCAGATACGCAGTATTTT. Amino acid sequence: CASTGSGTGGADTQYF.

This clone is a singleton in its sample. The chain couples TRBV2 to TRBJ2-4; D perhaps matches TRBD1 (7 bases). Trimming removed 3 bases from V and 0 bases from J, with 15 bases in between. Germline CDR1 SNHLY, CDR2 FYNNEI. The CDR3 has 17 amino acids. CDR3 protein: CASSEGGQSIAKNIQYF. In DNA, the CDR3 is TGTGCCAGCAGTGAGGGGGGACAGTCAATAGCCAAAAACATTCAGTACTTC.

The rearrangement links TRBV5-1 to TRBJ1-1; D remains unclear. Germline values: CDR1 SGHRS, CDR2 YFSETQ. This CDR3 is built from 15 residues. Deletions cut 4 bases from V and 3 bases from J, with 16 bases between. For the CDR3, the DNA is TGCGCCAGCAGCCCCCGGGGTTCCTTTGACACTGAAGCTTTCTTT. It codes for CASSPRGSFDTEAFF.

The DNA for the CDR3 is TGCGCCAGCAGCCAAGTCGCCGGGGGACACACCGGGGAGCTGTTTTTT. It codes for CASSQVAGGHTGELFF. This chain links TRBV4-1 with TRBJ2-2; a weak D match, TRBD2 (6 bases). Germline V lookup: CDR1 MGHRA, CDR2 YSYEKL. The CDR3 is made up of 16 amino acids. V shed 1 base and J shed 3 bases, with 12 bases lying between them.

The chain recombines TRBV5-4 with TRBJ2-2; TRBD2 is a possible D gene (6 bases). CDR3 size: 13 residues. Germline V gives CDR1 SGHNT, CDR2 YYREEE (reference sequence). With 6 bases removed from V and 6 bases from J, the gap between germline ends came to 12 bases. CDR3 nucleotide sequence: TGTGCCAGCACCAACCGGGGGTCCGGGGAGCTGTTTTTT. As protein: CASTNRGSGELFF. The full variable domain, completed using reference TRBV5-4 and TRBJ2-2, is ETGVTQSPTHLIKTRGQQVTLRCSSQSGHNTVSWYQQALGQGPQFIFQYYREEENGRGNFPPRFSGLQFPNYSSELNVNALELDDSALYLCASTNRGSGELFFGEGSRLTVL.

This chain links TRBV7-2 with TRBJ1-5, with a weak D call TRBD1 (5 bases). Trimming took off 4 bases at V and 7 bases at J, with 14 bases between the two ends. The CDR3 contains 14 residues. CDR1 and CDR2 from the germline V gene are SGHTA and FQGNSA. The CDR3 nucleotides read TGTGCCAGCAGCTCCTCTTGGGGGGGACAGCCCCAGCATTTT. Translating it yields CASSSSWGGQPQHF.

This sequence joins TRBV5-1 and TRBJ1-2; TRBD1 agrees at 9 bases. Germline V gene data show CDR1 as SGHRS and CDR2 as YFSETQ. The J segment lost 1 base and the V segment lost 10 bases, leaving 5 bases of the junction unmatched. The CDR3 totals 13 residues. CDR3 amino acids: CAPRTGDNYGYTF. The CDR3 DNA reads TGCGCCCCCAGGACAGGGGATAACTATGGCTACACCTTC. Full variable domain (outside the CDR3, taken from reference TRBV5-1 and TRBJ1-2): KAGVTQTPRYLIKTRGQQVTLSCSPISGHRSVSWYQQTPGQGLQFLFEYFSETQRNKGNFPGRFSGRQFSNSRSEMNVSTLELGDSALYLCAPRTGDNYGYTFGSGTRLTVV.